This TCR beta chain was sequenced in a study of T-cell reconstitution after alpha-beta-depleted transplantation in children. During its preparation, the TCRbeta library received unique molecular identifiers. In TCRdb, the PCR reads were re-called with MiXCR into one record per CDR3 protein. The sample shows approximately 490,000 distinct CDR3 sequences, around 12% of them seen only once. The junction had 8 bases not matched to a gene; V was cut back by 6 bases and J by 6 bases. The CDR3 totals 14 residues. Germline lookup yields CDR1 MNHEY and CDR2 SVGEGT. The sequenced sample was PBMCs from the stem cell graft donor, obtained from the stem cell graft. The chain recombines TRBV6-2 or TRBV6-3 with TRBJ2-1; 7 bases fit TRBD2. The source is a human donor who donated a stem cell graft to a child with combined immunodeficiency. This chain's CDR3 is CASSPGLTSNEQFF. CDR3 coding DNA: TGTGCCAGCAGCCCGGGACTAACAAGCAATGAGCAGTTCTTC.